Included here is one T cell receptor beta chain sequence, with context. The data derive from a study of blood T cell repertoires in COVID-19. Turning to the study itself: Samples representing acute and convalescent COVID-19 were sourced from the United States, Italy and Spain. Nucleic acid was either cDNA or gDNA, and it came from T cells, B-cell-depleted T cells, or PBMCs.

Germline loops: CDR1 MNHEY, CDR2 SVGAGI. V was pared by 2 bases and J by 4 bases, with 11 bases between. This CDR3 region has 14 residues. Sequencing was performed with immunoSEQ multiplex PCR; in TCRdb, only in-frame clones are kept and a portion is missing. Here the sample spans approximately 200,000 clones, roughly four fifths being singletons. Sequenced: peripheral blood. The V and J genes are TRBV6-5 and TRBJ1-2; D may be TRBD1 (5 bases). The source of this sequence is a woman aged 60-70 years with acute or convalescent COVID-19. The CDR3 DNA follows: TGTGCCAGCAGTTACGACACGGGGGGCTATGGCTACACCTTC. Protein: CASSYDTGGYGYTF.